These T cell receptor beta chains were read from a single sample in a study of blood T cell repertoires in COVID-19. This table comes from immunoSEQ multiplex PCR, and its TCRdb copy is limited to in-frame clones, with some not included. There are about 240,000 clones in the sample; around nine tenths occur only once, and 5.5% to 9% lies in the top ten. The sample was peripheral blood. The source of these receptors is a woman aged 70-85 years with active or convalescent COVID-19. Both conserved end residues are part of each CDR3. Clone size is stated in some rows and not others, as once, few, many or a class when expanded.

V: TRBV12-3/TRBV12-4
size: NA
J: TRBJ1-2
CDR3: CATTAGSGGYTF

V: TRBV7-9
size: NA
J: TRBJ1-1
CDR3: CASSSVNRSTEAFF

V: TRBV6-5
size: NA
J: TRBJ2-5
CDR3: CASSYWGRAQETQYF

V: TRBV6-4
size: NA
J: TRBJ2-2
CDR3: CASSPQPGGTTGELFF

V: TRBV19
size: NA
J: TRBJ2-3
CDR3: CASSSIAASTDTQYF

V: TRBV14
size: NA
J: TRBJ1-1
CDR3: CASSPGGNTEAFF

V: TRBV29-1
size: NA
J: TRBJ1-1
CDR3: CSSFGGVDTEAFF

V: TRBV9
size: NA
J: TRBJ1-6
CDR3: CASSVDGQVNSPLHF

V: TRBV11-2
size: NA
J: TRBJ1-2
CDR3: CASSHRVYGYTF

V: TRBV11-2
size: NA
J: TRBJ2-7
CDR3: CASIRDRGGSEQYF

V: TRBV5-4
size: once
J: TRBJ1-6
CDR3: CAVGGGRGFSPLHF

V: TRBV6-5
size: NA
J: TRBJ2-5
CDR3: CASSSGLGETQYF

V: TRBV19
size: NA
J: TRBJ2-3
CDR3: CASSIKADSSTDTQYF

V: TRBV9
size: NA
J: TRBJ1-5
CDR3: CASSVDPNSRSGPQHF

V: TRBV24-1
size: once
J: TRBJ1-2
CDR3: CATSDFYYGYTF

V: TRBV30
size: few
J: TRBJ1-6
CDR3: CPEVGSSYNSPLHF

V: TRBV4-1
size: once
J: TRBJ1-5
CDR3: CASSQGRSDQPQHF

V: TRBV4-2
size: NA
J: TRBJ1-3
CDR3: CASRLTNTIYF

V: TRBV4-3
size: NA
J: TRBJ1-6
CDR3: CASSQRRQPYNSPLHF

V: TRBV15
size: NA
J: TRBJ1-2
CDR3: CATSEGVIYGYTF

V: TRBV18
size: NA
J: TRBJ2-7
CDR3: CASSADMSSYEQYF

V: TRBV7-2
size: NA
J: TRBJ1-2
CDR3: CASSSQGHGYTF

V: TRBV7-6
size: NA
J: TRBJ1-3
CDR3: CASRHLGGSSGNTIYF

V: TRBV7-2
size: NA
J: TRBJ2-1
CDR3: CASSFDRPGQGRYNEQFF

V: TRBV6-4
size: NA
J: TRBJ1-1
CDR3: CASSVGQNTEAFF

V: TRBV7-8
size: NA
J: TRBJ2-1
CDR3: CASSSTLGGAMNEQFF

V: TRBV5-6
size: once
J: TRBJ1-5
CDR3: CASSFGWEVNQPQHF

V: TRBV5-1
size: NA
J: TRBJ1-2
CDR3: CASSLDGGQGGYTF

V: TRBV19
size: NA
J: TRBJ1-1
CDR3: CASGHTAEAFF

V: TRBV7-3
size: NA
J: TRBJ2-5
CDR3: CASSEGQGRGETQYF

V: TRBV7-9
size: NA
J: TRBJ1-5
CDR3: CASSSLTDRNQPQHF

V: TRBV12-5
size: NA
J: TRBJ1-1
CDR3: CASGLGTGTEAFF

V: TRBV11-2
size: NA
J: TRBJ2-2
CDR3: CASSLDQSGELFF

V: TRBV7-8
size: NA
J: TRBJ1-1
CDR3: CASSQGQNTEAFF

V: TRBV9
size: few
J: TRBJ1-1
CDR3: CASSSLGGGSTEAFF

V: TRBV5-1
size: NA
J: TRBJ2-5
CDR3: CASSLGGALAGGSETQYF

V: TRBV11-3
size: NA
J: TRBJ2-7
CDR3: CASSLSGKGYEQYF

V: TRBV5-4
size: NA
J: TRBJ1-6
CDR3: CASSLGDRGSSPLHF

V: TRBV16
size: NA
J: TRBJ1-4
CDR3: CASSPRTGGNEKLFF

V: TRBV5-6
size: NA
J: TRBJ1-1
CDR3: CASSLVKVFTAGNRTEAFF

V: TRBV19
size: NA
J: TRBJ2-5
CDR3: CASSETGPVETQYF

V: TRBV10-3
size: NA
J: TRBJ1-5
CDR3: CAISEVEGPQHF

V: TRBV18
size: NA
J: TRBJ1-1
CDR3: CASSPQGRGTEAFF

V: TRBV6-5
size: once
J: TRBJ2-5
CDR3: CASSYGGPPQETQYF

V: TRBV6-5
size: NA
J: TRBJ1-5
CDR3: CASSYSSGNQPQHF

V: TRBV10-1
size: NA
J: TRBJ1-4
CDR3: CASSYPGQGKKLFF

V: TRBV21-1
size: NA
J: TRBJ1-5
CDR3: CASSTGQEQPQHF

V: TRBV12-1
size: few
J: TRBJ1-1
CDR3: CASSLQSNTEAFF

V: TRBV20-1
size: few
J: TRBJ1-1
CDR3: CSARGPLKAFF

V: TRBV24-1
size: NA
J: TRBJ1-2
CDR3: CATSPRGTYGYTF